Here is one T cell receptor (beta chain) with its context. The antigen is not known. The data are from a study of cytomegalovirus exposure and HLA in healthy donors. As for the donors, each was a healthy bone marrow donor. General study results and limits: Roughly uniform sequencing depth across donors was assumed, possibly incorrectly.

PCR was performed using 60 Vbeta and 13 Jbeta primers. This table comes from immunoSEQ multiplex PCR, and its TCRdb copy is limited to in-frame clones, with some not included. The table lists roughly 75,000 clones, with around 5% in the top ten. Sequences were obtained from PBMCs. The TCR sequence derives from a man aged 40-49 years in good health and CMV-seronegative.

The CDR3 is CASSPAGKGSVTEAFF. The CDR3 nucleotides are TGTGCCAGCTCACCAGCGGGTAAGGGTTCGGTCACTGAAGCTTTCTTT. The chain combines TRBV18 with TRBJ1-1; the D is unclear. CDR1 is KGHSH, CDR2 LQKENI, per germline. Trimming stripped 2 bases from V and 4 bases from J, with 17 bases between. There are 16 residues in the CDR3. Filled out from reference TRBV18 and TRBJ1-1, the complete variable domain reads NAGVMQNPRHLVRRRGQEARLRCSPMKGHSHVYWYRQLPEEGLKFMVYLQKENIIDESGMPKERFSAEFPKEGPSILRIQQVVRGDSAAYFCASSPAGKGSVTEAFFGQGTRLTVV.